The entry below describes one TCR beta chain. Its specific antigen is unknown. Base qualities are missing; no much larger clone stands one base away. The sample originates from a study of OX40 agonist ivuxolimab in advanced cancers. At the level of the whole study: Ivuxolimab was a fully human IgG2 agonistic monoclonal antibody targeting the costimulatory receptor OX40 (CD134). Intravenous ivuxolimab was administered to patients every 2 weeks at six dose levels: 0.01, 0.1, 0.3, 1.5, 3 and 10 mg/kg. Among the roughly 50 dose-escalation patients, some 19 had hepatocellular carcinoma, approximately 15 melanoma, 9 renal cell carcinoma and 9 head and neck cancer. The dose-escalation cohort was almost 85% male with a mean age of 60 years, ranging from about 23 to 85. Patients were allowed to have had prior anti-PD-1, anti-PD-L1 or anti-CTLA-4 therapy, and roughly 40% of the dose-escalation patients had previously received checkpoint inhibitors. Partial responses were achieved by three dose-escalation patients, of whom one had hepatocellular carcinoma and two had cutaneous melanoma. The purpose of peripheral TCRbeta sequencing was to test whether ivuxolimab changed TCR sequence diversity and led to clonal T-cell expansion. The paper reports the monotherapy dose-escalation portion (N = 52 patients) of the phase I ivuxolimab trial.

The trial excluded patients who had a history of autoimmune disease or were on systemic immunosuppression. Peripheral blood for TCR sequencing was collected from all dose cohorts at baseline, on cycle 4 day 1, and on cycle 7 day 1. Samples were obtained from an open-label, multicenter, first-in-human phase I dose-escalation trial of ivuxolimab. Adults with locally advanced or metastatic melanoma, renal cell, hepatocellular, or head and neck squamous cell carcinoma were enrolled in the trial. Before TCR sequencing, CD4+ T cells and CD8+ T cells were sorted from peripheral blood as separate populations. V gives up 5 bases and J gives up 4 bases, and the segment between their germline ends measures 18 bases. CDR1 GTSNPN and CDR2 SVGIG were looked up in the germline V gene (reference sequence). From the cysteine up to the phenylalanine, the CDR3 has a length of 15 residues. Of the read, only the CDR3 DNA is kept; its 45 bases are in frame from base 1.

The study at large found these results: Partial responders in the 0.1-3.0 mg/kg groups had among the lowest normalized peripheral clonal expansion, especially among CD8+ T cells. After ivuxolimab, CD8+ T cells had more expanded clones than CD4+ T cells on average. At doses of 0.1 to 3.0 mg/kg, clonal expansion of both CD4+ and CD8+ blood T cells was observed from baseline to week 6. Low levels of normalized T-cell clonal expansion were also shown by some nonresponding patients. The antigen specificity of the clonally expanded peripheral T cells was not determined.

Genomic DNA was extracted from sorted cells for sequencing of the TCRbeta CDR3 region. The immunoSEQ Assay was used to sequence the TCRbeta CDR3 regions. TCRdb re-hosts the immuneACCESS table, in-frame sequences only. Its copies lack some clones; in the studies checked, an unresolved V gene accounts for under half of them, and the cause for the rest is not known. Here the sample has approximately 120,000 clones; under 95% occur a single time. The ten largest clones add up to around 0.81% of the sample. The V gene is TRBV30 and the J gene is TRBJ1-5; the D segment could be TRBD1, given 6 matching bases. This specimen was CD4+ or CD8+ T cells sorted from blood, taken in a trial of the OX40 agonist ivuxolimab. The receptor comes from an adult with an advanced solid tumor such as melanoma, head and neck, liver or kidney cancer. Read as DNA, the sequence is TGTGCCTGGGGGAATCAGGGGAGTTATAATCAGCCCCAGCATTTT. This gives the protein CAWGNQGSYNQPQHF.